One sample yielded the 5 T cell receptor beta chains listed below, sequenced in a study of blood T cell repertoires in COVID-19 (dated by TCRdb to about 2020). The library was made by the immunoSEQ multiplex PCR assay. The table comes from immuneACCESS by way of TCRdb, which keeps in-frame sequences with V and J called. Part of the clones is missing from these tables; in studies checked, under half for an unresolved V gene and the rest for unknown reasons. The sample includes more than 300,000 clones, with about 91% observed a single time. 1.5% to 2% of the sample belongs to the ten largest clones. Input material: peripheral blood. These receptors all stem from a young woman with COVID-19, enrolled during active disease.

CDR3 in DNA: TGCGCCAGCAGCCTCAATTTGAATGAAAAACTGTTTTTT. Translated: CASSLNLNEKLFF. This sequence joins TRBV4-1 and TRBJ1-4; D is ambiguous. Germline CDR1 and CDR2: MGHRA and YSYEKL. This CDR3 contains 13 residues. V was trimmed by 4 bases and J by 5 bases, leaving 8 bases between them.

Here the CDR3 DNA reads TGTGCCAGCAGTTGGCAGGGTGGCGATCAGCCCCAGCATTTT. As protein: CASSWQGGDQPQHF. J is TRBJ1-5 and V is TRBV27, with D perhaps matching TRBD1 (5 bases). Between the trimmed V and J ends, which lost 4 bases and 5 bases, there was a span of 12 bases. This CDR3 contains 14 residues. Germline V gene lookup returns CDR1 MNHEY and CDR2 SMNVEV (reference sequence).

The chain is built from TRBV2 and TRBJ1-2; 7 bases are a match to TRBD1. The CDR3 has 14 residues. The germline V gene has CDR1 SNHLY and CDR2 FYNNEI. J was trimmed by 6 bases and V by 6 bases; bases with no gene match: 10. CDR3 coding DNA: TGTGCCAGCAGCGAAACAGGGGTAGTGGATGGCTACACCTTC. Translation: CASSETGVVDGYTF.

The chain has TRBV16 and TRBJ1-5; 7 positions match TRBD1. This CDR3 has 14 residues. From germline, CDR1 is KGHSY and CDR2 FQNENV. With V trimmed by 4 bases and J by 5 bases, 5 bases remained unmatched. The CDR3 region is CASSRLQGDQPQHF. The CDR3 region has the DNA TGTGCCAGCAGCCGATTGCAGGGGGATCAGCCCCAGCATTTT. The entire variable domain, with the rest obtained from reference TRBV16 and TRBJ1-5, is as follows: GEEVAQTPKHLVRGEGQKAKLYCAPIKGHSYVFWYQQVLKNEFKFLISFQNENVFDETGMPKERFSAKCLPNSPCSLEIQATKLEDSAVYFCASSRLQGDQPQHFGDGTRLSIL.

The V and J genes are TRBV24-1 and TRBJ2-2, with a tentative D call TRBD2 (5 bases). Trimming stripped 0 bases from V and 6 bases from J, with 16 bases between. Germline CDR1 and CDR2: KGHDR and SFDVKD. The CDR3 totals 17 residues. In DNA form, the CDR3 reads TGTGCCACCAGTGATTTGCAATCGCCTAGCTTGGCCGGGGAGCTGTTTTTT. This sequence encodes CATSDLQSPSLAGELFF.